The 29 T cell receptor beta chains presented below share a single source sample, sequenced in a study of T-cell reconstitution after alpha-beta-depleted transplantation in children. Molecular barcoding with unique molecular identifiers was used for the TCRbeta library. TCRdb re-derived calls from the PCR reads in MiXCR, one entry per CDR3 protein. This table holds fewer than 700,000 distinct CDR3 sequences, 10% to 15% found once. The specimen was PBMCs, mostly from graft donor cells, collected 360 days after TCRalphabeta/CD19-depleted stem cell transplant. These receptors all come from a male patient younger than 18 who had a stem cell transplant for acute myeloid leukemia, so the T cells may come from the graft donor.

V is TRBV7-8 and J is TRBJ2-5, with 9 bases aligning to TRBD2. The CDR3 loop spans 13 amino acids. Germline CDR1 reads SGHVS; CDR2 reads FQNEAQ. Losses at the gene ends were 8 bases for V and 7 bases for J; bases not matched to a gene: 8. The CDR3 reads CASQTSGPRTQYF. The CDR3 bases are TGTGCCAGCCAAACTAGCGGGCCCCGGACCCAGTACTTC.

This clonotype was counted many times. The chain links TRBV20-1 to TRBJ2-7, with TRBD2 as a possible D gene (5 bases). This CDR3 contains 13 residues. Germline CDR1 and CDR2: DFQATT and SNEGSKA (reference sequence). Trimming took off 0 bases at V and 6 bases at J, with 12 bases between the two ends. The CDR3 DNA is TGCAGTGCTAGAGAACTAGGGATCGGCGAGCAGTACTTC. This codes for CSARELGIGEQYF.

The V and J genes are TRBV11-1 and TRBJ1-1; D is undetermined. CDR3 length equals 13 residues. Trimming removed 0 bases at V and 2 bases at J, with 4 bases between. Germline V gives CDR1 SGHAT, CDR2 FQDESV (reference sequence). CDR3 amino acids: CASSLALNTEAFF. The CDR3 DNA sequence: TGTGCCAGCAGCTTAGCGCTAAACACTGAAGCTTTCTTT.

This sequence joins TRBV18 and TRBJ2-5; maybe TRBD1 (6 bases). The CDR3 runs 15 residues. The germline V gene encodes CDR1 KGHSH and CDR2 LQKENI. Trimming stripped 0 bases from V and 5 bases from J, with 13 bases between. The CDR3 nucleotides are TGTGCCAGCTCACCACCGGGCAGGGGTCAGGAGACCCAGTACTTC. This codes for CASSPPGRGQETQYF.

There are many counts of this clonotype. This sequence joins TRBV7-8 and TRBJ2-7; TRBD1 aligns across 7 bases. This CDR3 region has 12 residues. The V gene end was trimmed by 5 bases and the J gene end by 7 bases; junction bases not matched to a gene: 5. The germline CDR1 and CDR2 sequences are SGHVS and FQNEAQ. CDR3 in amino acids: CASSKGGNEQYF. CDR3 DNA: TGTGCCAGCAGCAAAGGGGGCAATGAGCAGTACTTC.

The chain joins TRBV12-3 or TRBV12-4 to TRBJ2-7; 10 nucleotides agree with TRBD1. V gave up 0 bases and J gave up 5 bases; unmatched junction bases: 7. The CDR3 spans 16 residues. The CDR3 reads CASSLALTGGSDEQYF. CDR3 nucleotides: TGTGCCAGCAGTTTAGCGCTGACAGGGGGCTCGGACGAGCAGTACTTC.

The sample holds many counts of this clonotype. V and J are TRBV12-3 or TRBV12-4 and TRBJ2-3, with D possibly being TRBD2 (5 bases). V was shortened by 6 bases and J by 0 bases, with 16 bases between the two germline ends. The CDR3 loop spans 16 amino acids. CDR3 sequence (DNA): TGTGCCAGCAGCCCCCCTAAGACTACTAGCACAGATACGCAGTATTTT. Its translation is CASSPPKTTSTDTQYF.

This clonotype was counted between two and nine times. Written as DNA, the CDR3 is TGTGCCAGCAGCATAACTAGATCGGAGACCCAGTACTTC. Residues: CASSITRSETQYF. This sequence joins TRBV12-3 or TRBV12-4 and TRBJ2-5, with a weak D call TRBD2 (5 bases). V lost 6 bases, J lost 5 bases, and 13 bases lay in between. The CDR3 totals 13 residues.

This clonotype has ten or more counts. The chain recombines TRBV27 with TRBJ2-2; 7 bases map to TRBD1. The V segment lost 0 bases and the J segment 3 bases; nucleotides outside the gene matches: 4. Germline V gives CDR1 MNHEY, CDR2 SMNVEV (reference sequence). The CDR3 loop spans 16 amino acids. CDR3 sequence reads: CASSLSGQGDTGELFF. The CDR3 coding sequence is TGTGCCAGCAGTTTATCCGGCCAGGGGGACACCGGGGAGCTGTTTTTT.

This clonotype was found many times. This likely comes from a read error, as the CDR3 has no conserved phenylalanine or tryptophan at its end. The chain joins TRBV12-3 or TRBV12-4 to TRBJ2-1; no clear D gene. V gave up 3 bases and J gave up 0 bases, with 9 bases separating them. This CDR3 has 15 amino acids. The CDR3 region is CASSLDLSSYNEQFL. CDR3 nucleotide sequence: TGTGCCAGCAGTTTGGATTTAAGCTCCTACAATGAGCAGTTCCTC.

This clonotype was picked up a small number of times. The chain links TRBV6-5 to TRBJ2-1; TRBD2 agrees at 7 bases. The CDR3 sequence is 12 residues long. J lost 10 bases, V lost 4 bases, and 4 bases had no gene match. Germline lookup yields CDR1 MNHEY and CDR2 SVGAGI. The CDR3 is CASSSTSSEQFF. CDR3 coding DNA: TGTGCCAGCAGTTCGACTAGCTCCGAGCAGTTCTTC.

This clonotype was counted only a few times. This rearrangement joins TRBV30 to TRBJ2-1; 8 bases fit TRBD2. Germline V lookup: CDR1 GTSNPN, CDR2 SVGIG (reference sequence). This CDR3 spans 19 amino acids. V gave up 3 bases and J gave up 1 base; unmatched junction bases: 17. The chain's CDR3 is CAWSAGRGPLADSYNEQFF. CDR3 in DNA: TGTGCCTGGAGCGCGGGCCGGGGCCCACTAGCGGATTCCTACAATGAGCAGTTCTTC.

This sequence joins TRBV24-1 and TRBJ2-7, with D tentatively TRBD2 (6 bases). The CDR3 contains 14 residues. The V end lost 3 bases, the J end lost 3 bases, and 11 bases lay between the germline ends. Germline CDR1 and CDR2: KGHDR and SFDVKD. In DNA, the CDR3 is TGTGCCACCAGTGATGGGGGACTTGACTACGAGCAGTACTTC. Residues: CATSDGGLDYEQYF.

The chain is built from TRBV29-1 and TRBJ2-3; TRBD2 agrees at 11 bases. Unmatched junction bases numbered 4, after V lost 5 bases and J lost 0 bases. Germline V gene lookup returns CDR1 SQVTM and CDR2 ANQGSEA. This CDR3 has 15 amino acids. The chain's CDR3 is CSVFGTSGSTDTQYF. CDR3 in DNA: TGCAGCGTTTTTGGGACTAGCGGAAGCACAGATACGCAGTATTTT.

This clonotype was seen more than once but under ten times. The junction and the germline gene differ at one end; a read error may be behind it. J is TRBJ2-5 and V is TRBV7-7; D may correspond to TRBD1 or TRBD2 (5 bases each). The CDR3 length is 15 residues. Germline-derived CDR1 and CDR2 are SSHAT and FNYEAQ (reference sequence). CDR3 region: CASSPRGAFQETQYF. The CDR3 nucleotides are TGTGCTAGCAGCCCCCGAGGGGCATTCCAAGAGACCCAGTACTTC.

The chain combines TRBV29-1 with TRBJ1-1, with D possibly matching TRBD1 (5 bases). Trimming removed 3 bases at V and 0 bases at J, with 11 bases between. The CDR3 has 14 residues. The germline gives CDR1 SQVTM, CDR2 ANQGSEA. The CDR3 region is CSVDTQGLNTEAFF. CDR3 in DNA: TGCAGCGTTGATACCCAGGGCTTGAACACTGAAGCTTTCTTT.

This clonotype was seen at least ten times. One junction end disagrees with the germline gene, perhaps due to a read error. The CDR3: CASSFGGLGDEQFF. The CDR3 nucleotides are TGTGCTAGCAGCTTTGGGGGACTAGGGGATGAGCAGTTCTTC. This chain uses TRBV7-7 with TRBJ2-1; the match to TRBD2 covers 8 bases. This CDR3 has 14 residues. The germline V gene has CDR1 SSHAT and CDR2 FNYEAQ (reference sequence).

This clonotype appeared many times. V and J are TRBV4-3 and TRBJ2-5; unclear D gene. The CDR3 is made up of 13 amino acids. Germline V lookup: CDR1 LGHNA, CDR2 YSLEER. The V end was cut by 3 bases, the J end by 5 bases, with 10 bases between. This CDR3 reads CASSQALRETQYF. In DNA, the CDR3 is TGCGCCAGCAGCCAGGCGCTCCGCGAGACCCAGTACTTC.

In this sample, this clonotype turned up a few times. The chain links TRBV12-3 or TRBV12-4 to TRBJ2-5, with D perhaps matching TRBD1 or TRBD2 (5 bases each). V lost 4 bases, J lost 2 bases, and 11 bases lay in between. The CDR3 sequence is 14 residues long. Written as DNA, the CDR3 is TGTGCCAGCAGTTCACGGGGCGGTCAAGAGACCCAGTACTTC. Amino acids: CASSSRGGQETQYF.

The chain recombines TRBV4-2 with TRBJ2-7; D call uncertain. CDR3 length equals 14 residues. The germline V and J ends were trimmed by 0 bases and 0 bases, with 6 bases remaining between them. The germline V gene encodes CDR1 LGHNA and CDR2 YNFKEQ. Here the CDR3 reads CASSQEQLSYEQYF. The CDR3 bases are TGTGCCAGCAGCCAAGAACAGCTCTCCTACGAGCAGTACTTC.

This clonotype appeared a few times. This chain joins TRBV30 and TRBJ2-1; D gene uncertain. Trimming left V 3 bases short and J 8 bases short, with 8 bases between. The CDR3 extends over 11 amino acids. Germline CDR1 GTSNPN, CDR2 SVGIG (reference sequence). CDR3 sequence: CAWRKRYEQFF. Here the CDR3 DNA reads TGTGCCTGGAGGAAGCGTTATGAGCAGTTCTTC.

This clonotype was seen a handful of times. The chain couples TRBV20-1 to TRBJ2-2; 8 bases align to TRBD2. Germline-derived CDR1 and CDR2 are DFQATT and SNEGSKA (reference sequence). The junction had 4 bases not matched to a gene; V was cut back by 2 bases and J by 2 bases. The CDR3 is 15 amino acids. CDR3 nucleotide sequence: TGCAGTGCTAGAACCAGCGGGAGAAACACCGGGGAGCTGTTTTTT. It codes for CSARTSGRNTGELFF.

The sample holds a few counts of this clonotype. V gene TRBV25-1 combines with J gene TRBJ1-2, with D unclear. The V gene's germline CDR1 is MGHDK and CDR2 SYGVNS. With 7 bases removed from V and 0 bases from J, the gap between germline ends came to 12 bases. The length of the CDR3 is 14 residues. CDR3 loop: CASNRGGSNYGYTF. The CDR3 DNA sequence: TGTGCCAGCAACCGGGGTGGGTCTAACTATGGCTACACCTTC.

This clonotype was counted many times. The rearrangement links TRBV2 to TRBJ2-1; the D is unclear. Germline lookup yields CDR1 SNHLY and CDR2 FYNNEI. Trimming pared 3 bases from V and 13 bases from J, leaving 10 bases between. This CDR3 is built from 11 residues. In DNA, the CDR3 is TGTGCCAGCAGTGATACCGTAGTACAGTTCTTC. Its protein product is CASSDTVVQFF.

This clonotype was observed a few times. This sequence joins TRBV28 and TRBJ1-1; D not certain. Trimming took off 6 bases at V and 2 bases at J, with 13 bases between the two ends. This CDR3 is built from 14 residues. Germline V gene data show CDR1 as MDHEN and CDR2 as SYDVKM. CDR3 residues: CASSWTRINTEAFF. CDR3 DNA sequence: TGTGCCAGCAGCTGGACGCGCATCAACACTGAAGCTTTCTTT.

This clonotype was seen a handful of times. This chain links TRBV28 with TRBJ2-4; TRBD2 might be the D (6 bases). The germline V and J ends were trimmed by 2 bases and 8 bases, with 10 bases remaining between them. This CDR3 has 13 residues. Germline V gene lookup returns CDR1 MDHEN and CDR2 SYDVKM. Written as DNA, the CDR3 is TGTGCCAGCAGTTTACGGACTAAAGACATTCAGTACTTC. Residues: CASSLRTKDIQYF.

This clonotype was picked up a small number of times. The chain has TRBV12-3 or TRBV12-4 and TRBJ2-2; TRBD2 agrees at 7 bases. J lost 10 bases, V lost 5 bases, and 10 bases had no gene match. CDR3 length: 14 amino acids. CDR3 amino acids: CASSPGLVRPELFF. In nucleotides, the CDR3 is TGTGCCAGCAGTCCCGGACTAGTCCGGCCGGAGCTGTTTTTT.

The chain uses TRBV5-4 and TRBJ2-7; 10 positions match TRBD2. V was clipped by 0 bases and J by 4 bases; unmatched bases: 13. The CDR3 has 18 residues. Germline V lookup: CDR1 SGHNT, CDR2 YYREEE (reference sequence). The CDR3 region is CASSLVAGGWSRSYEQYF. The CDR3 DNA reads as TGTGCCAGCAGCTTGGTAGCGGGAGGTTGGAGTAGGTCTTACGAGCAGTACTTC.

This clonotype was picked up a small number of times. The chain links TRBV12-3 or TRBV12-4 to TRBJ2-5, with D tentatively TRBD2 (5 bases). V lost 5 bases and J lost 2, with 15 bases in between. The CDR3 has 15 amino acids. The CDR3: CASSPPDWGQETQYF. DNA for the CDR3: TGTGCCAGCAGTCCCCCGGACTGGGGTCAAGAGACCCAGTACTTC.